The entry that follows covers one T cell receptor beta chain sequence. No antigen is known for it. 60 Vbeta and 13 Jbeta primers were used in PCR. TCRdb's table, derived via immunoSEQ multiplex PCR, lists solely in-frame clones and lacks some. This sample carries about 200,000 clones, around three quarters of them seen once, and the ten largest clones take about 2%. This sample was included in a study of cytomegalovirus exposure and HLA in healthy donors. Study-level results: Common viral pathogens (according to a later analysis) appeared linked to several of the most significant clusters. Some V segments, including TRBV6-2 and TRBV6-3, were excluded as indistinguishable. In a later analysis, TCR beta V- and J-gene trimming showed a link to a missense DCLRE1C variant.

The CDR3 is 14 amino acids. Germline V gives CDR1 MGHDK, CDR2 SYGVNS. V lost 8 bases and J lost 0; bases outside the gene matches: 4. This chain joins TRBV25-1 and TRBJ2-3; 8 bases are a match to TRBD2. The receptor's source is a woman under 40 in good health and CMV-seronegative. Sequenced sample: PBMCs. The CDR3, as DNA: TGTGCCAGCCGACTAGCGTTAAGCACAGATACGCAGTATTTT. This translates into CASRLALSTDTQYF.